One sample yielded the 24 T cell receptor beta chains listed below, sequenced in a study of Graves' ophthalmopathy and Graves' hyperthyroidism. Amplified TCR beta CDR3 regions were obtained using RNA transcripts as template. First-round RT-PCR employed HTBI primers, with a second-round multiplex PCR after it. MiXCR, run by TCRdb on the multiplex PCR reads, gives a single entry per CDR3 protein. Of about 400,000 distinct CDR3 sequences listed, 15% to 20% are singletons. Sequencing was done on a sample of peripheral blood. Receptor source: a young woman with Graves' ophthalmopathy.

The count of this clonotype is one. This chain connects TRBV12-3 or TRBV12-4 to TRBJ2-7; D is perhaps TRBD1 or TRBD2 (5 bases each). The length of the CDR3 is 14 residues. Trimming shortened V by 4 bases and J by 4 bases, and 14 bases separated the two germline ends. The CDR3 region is CASSWDPRPYEQYF. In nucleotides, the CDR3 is TGTGCCAGCAGTTGGGACCCCCGGCCTTACGAGCAGTACTTC.

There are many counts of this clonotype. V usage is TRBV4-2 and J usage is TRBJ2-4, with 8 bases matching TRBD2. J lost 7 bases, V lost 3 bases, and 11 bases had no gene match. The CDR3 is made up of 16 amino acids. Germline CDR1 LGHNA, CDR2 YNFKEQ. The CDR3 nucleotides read TGTGCCAGCAGCCAGCAACTAGCGGAGAGGGGCAACATTCAGTACTTC. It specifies CASSQQLAERGNIQYF.

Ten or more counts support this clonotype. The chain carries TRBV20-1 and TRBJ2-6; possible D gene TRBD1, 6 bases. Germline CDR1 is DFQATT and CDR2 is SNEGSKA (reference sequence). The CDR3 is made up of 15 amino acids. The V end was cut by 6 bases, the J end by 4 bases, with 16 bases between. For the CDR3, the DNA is TGCAGTGCATTTTCAGGGGTTAGCGGGGCCAACGTCCTGACTTTC. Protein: CSAFSGVSGANVLTF.

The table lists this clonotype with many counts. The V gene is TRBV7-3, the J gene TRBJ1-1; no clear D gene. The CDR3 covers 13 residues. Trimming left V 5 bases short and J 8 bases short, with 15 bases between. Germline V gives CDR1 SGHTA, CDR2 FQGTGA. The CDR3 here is CASSNGPSQEAFF. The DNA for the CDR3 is TGTGCCAGCAGCAACGGGCCCTCTCAAGAAGCTTTCTTT.

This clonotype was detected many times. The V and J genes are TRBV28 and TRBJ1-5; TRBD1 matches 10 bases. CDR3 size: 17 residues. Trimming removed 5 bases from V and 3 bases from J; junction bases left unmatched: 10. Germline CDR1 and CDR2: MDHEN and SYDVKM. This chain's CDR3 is CASSERGDRGFNQPQHF. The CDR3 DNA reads TGTGCCAGCAGTGAAAGAGGGGACAGGGGATTCAATCAGCCCCAGCATTTT.

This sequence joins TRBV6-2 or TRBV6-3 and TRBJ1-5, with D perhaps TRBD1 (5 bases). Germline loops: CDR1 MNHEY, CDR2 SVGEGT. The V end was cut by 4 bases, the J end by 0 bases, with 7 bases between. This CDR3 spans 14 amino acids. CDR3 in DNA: TGTGCCAGCAGTTGGGGCAGTAGCAATCAGCCCCAGCATTTT. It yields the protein CASSWGSSNQPQHF.

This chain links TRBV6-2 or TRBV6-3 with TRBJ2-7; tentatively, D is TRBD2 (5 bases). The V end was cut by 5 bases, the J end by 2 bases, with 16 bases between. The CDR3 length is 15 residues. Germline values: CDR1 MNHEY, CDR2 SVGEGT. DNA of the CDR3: TGTGCCAGCAGTCTCGTGGGAGAGGGAACCTACGAGCAGTACTTC. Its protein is CASSLVGEGTYEQYF.

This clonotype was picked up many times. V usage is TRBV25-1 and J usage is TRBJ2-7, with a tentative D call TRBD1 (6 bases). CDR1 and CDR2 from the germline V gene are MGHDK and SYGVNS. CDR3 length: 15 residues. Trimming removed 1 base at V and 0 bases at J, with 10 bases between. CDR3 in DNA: TGTGCCAGCAGTGAATTGGACAGAAGCTCCTACGAGCAGTACTTC. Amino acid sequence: CASSELDRSSYEQYF.

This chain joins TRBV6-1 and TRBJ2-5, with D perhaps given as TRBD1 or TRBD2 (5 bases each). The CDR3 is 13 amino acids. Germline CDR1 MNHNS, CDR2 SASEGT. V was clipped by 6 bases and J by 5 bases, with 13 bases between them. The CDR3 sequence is CASSGPWGETQYF. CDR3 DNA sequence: TGTGCCAGCAGCGGCCCGTGGGGGGAGACCCAGTACTTC.

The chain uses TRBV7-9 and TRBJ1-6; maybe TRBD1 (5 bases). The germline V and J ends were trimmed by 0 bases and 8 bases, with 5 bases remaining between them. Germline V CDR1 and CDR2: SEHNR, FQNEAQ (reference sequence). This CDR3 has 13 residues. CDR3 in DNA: TGTGCCAGCAGCTTAGCAGGGGATTCACCCCTCCACTTT. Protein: CASSLAGDSPLHF. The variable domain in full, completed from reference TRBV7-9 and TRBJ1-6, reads DTGVSQNPRHKITKRGQNVTFRCDPISEHNRLYWYRQTLGQGPEFLTYFQNEAQLEKSRLLSDRFSAERPKGSFSTLEIQRTEQGDSAMYLCASSLAGDSPLHFGNGTRLTVT.

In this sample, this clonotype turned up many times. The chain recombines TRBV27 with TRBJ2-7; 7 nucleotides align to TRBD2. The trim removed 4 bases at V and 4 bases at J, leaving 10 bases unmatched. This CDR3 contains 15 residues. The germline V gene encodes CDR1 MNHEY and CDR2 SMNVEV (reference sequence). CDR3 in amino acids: CASSSPRGVGYEQYF. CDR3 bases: TGTGCCAGCAGTTCCCCCCGGGGGGTAGGGTACGAGCAGTACTTC.

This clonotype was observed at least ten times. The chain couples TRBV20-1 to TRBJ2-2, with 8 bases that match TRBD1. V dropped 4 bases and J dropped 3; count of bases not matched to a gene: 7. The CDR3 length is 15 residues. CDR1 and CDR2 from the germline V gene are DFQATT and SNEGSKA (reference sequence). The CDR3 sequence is CSANSDREDTGELFF. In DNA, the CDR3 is TGCAGTGCTAATTCGGACAGGGAAGACACCGGGGAGCTGTTTTTT.

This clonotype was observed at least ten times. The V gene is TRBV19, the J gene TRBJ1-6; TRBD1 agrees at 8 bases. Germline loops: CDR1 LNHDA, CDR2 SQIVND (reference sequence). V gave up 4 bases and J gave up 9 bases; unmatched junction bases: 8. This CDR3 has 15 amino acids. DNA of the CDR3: TGTGCCAGTAGTAGAGCCGGACAGGGTGTTTCACCCCTCCACTTT. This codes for CASSRAGQGVSPLHF.

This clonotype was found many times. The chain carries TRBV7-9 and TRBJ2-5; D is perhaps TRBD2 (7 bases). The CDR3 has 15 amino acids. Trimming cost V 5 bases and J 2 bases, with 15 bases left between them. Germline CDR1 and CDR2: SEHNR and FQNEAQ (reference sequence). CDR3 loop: CASSEREGGQETQYF. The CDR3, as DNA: TGTGCCAGCAGCGAGAGGGAGGGGGGACAAGAGACCCAGTACTTC.

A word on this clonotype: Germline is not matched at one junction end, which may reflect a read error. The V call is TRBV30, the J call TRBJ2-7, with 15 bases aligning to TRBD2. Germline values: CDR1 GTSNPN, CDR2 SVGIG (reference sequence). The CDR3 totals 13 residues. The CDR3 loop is CAWGLAGGIEQYF. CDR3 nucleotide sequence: TGCGCCTGGGGACTAGCGGGAGGAATCGAGCAGTACTTC.

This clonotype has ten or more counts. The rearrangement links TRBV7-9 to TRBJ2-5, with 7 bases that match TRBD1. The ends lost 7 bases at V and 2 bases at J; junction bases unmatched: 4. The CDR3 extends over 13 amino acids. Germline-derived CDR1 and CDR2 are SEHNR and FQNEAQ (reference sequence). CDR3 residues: CASKTGWQETQYF. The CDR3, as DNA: TGTGCCAGCAAGACAGGGTGGCAAGAGACCCAGTACTTC.

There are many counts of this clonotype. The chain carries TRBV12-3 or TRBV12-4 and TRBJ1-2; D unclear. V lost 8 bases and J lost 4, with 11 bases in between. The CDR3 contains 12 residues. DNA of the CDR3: TGTGCCAGCGCCGTAGGTGGCTATGGCTACACCTTC. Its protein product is CASAVGGYGYTF.

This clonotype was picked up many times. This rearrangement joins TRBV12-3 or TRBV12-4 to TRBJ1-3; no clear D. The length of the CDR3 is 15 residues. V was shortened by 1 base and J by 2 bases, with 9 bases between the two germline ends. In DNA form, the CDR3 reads TGTGCCAGCAGTTTAGGCCAGGCGACTGGAAACACCATATATTTT. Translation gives CASSLGQATGNTIYF.

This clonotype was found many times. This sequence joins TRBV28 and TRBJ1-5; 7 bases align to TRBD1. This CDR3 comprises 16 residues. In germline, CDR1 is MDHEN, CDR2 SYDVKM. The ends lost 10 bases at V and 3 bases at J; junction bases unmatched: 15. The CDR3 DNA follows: TGTGCCACCTCAGGGGGGATGGAAATTTTCAATCAGCCCCAGCATTTT. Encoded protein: CATSGGMEIFNQPQHF. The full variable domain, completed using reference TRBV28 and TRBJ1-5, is DVKVTQSSRYLVKRTGEKVFLECVQDMDHENMFWYRQDPGLGLRLIYFSYDVKMKEKGDIPEGYSVSREKKERFSLILESASTNQTSMYLCATSGGMEIFNQPQHFGDGTRLSIL.

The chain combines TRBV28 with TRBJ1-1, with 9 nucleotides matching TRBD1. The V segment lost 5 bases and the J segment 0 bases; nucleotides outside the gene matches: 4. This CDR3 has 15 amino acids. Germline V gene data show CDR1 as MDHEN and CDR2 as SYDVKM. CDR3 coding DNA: TGTGCCAGCAGTATAGGACAGGGGATGAACACTGAAGCTTTCTTT. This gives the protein CASSIGQGMNTEAFF.

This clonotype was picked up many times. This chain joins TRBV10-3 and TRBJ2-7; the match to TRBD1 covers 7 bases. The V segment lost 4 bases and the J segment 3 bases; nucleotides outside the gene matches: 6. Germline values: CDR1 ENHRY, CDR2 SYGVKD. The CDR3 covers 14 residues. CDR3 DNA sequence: TGTGCCATCAGTGTAGGTACAGGGGTCTACGAGCAGTACTTC. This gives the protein CAISVGTGVYEQYF.

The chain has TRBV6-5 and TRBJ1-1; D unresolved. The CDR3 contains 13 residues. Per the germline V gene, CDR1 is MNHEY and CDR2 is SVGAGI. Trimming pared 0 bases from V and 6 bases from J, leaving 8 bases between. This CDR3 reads CASSYSIVSEAFF. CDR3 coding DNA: TGTGCCAGCAGTTACTCGATCGTTTCTGAAGCTTTCTTT.

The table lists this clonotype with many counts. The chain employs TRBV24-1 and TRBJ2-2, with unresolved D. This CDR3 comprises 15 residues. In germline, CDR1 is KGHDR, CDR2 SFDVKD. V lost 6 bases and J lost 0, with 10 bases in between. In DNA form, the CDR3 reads TGTGCCACCAGTAAGGAATTGGCGAACACCGGGGAGCTGTTTTTT. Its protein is CATSKELANTGELFF.

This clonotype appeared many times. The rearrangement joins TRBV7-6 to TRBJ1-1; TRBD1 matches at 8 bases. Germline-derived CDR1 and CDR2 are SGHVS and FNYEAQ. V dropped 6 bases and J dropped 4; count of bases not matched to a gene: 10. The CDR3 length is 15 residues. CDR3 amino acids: CASSPGGPQGTEAFF. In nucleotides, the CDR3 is TGTGCCAGCAGTCCAGGGGGCCCGCAGGGCACTGAAGCTTTCTTT.